This TCR beta chain was documented in a study of technical replicates of blood from a few donors. TCRdb's copy holds only in-frame clones and misses some; the assay was immunoSEQ multiplex PCR. Of some 81,000 clones detected, 91% appear once; the ten largest clones hold 0.25%. This CDR3 is built from 14 residues. Germline V lookup: CDR1 SNHLY, CDR2 FYNNEI. The V end lost 3 bases, the J end lost 8 bases, and 11 bases lay between the germline ends. Sequencing was performed on T cells isolated from PBMCs. This receptor was obtained from a human donor in good health. V gene TRBV2 combines with J gene TRBJ1-6, with D possibly being TRBD1 (5 bases). CDR3 nucleotide sequence: TGTGCCAGCAGTGACGGCGACAGTTATTCACCCCTCCACTTT. It yields the protein CASSDGDSYSPLHF. Together with reference TRBV2 and TRBJ1-6, the CDR3 gives the full variable domain: EPEVTQTPSHQVTQMGQEVILRCVPISNHLYFYWYRQILGQKVEFLVSFYNNEISEKSEIFDDQFSVERPDGSNFTLKIRSTKLEDSAMYFCASSDGDSYSPLHFGNGTRLTVT.